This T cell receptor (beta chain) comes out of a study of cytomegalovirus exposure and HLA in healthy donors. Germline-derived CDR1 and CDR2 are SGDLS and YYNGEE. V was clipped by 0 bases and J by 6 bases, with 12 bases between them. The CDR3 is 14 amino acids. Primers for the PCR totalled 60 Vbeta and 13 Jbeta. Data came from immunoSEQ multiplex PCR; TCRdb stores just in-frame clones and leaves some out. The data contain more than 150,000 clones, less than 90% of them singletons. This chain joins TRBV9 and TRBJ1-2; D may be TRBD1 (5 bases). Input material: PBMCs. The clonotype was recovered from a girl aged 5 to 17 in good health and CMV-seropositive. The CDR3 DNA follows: TGTGCCAGCAGCGTAGACGGGGGATACGATGGCTACACCTTC. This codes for CASSVDGGYDGYTF.